The 13 T cell receptor beta chains below were found in one sample sequenced in a study of identical twins. TCRdb analysed the 5' RACE reads with MiXCR anew, one entry per CDR3 protein. This table holds approximately 600,000 distinct CDR3 sequences, approximately 9.6% found once. The data were also submitted as part of a second study, on yellow fever vaccine responses in identical twins.

Sequencing input: PBMCs. The receptors come from a woman under 30 in good health.

The sample holds many counts of this clonotype. The chain couples TRBV3-1 to TRBJ1-1; TRBD1 aligns across 9 bases. The CDR3 is made up of 16 amino acids. Germline V gives CDR1 LGHDT, CDR2 YNNKEL (reference sequence). The ends lost 4 bases at V and 0 bases at J; junction bases unmatched: 6. In DNA, the CDR3 is TGTGCCAGCAGCCTAGGGACAGGGAGCATGAACACTGAAGCTTTCTTT. Protein: CASSLGTGSMNTEAFF.

This clonotype was observed many times. J is TRBJ2-3 and V is TRBV6-2 or TRBV6-3, with D maybe TRBD2 (6 bases). V was shortened by 7 bases and J by 2 bases, with 13 bases between the two germline ends. The germline CDR1 and CDR2 sequences are MNHEY and SVGEGT. The CDR3 runs to 14 residues. CDR3 region: CASTTGVDTDTQYF. The CDR3 DNA reads as TGTGCCAGCACCACGGGGGTAGACACAGATACGCAGTATTTT.

In this sample, this clonotype turned up many times. J is TRBJ2-7 and V is TRBV5-6, with unresolved D. The germline V gene encodes CDR1 SGHDT and CDR2 YYEEEE. V was trimmed by 0 bases and J by 6 bases, leaving 13 bases between them. The CDR3 consists of 14 residues. This CDR3 is CASSLVQSRREQYF. CDR3 DNA: TGTGCCAGCAGCTTGGTGCAGTCAAGACGCGAGCAGTACTTC.

The V gene is TRBV30, the J gene TRBJ2-5, with 8 bases lining up with TRBD2. V was pared by 0 bases and J by 4 bases, with 4 bases of the junction left unmatched. This CDR3 spans 14 amino acids. Germline CDR1 reads GTSNPN; CDR2 reads SVGIG (reference sequence). The chain's CDR3 is CAWSVRAGGETQYF. As DNA, the CDR3 is TGTGCCTGGAGTGTACGGGCGGGAGGAGAGACCCAGTACTTC.

The sample holds a few counts of this clonotype. The CDR3 is CASSSGLAGGTGELFF. The CDR3 coding sequence is TGCGCCAGCAGCTCGGGACTAGCGGGAGGAACCGGGGAGCTGTTTTTT. V usage is TRBV5-1 and J usage is TRBJ2-2, with 15 bases identical to TRBD2. CDR1 is SGHRS, CDR2 YFSETQ, per germline. V was pared by 3 bases and J by 5 bases, with 2 bases of the junction left unmatched. This CDR3 is 16 amino acids long.

This clonotype was observed a few times. CDR3 coding DNA: TGTGCCAGCAGCTTAGGGGGTCAGAACACAGATACGCAGTATTTT. Protein sequence: CASSLGGQNTDTQYF. The chain employs TRBV7-9 and TRBJ2-3; D unclear. V was shortened by 1 base and J by 2 bases, with 10 bases between the two germline ends. The CDR3 has 15 residues. Germline CDR1 SEHNR, CDR2 FQNEAQ (reference sequence).

Many counts were recorded for this clonotype. The chain is built from TRBV12-3 or TRBV12-4 and TRBJ2-3; 15 positions match TRBD2. V lost 4 bases and J lost 5; bases outside the gene matches: 7. The CDR3 has 17 residues. The CDR3 is CASSSSGGLAGGDTQYF. The CDR3 nucleotides are TGTGCCAGCAGTTCCTCGGGGGGACTAGCGGGGGGAGATACGCAGTATTTT.

The CDR3 region has the DNA TGTGCCAGCAGACCCATCGGGACAGGGACGTTACCTGCTAAGTCACCCCTCCACTTT. This sequence encodes CASRPIGTGTLPAKSPLHF. This chain links TRBV28 with TRBJ1-6; 9 bases agree with TRBD1. The germline CDR1 and CDR2 sequences are MDHEN and SYDVKM. The CDR3 contains 19 residues. V was pared by 6 bases and J by 10 bases, with 22 bases of the junction left unmatched. The full variable domain, completed using reference TRBV28 and TRBJ1-6, is DVKVTQSSRYLVKRTGEKVFLECVQDMDHENMFWYRQDPGLGLRLIYFSYDVKMKEKGDIPEGYSVSREKKERFSLILESASTNQTSMYLCASRPIGTGTLPAKSPLHFGNGTRLTVT.

This clonotype came up many times. The chain employs TRBV15 and TRBJ2-7; maybe TRBD2 (5 bases). The germline gives CDR1 LNHNV, CDR2 YYDKDF (reference sequence). With 1 base removed from V and 10 bases from J, the gap between germline ends came to 14 bases. The CDR3 runs 13 residues. Here the CDR3 reads CATSRGDLGEQYF. CDR3 bases: TGTGCCACCAGCAGAGGGGATCTGGGAGAACAGTACTTC.

The genes are TRBV6-4 and TRBJ2-4, with TRBD1 matching over 7 bases. CDR3 length: 13 amino acids. Looked up from germline, CDR1 is MRHNA and CDR2 is SNTAGT. After removal of 3 bases from V and 7 bases from J, the junction contained 3 bases not matched to a gene. The CDR3 region has the DNA TGTGCCAGCAGTGAAGGCAGGGGGAACATTCAGTACTTC. Translating it yields CASSEGRGNIQYF.

This clonotype has a count of ten or more. CDR3 coding DNA: TGCAGCGTTGAGGAAGGGTCCTCCTACGAGCAGTACTTC. Protein: CSVEEGSSYEQYF. The chain is built from TRBV29-1 and TRBJ2-7; no clear D. Germline V gives CDR1 SQVTM, CDR2 ANQGSEA. The ends were cut back, 3 bases at V and 0 bases at J, with 9 bases in the middle. The CDR3 has 13 amino acids.

This chain uses TRBV27 with TRBJ2-7; 8 bases are shared with TRBD1. CDR3 length equals 13 residues. CDR1 is MNHEY and CDR2 is SMNVEV in the germline V gene (reference sequence). V was clipped by 6 bases and J by 3 bases; unmatched bases: 4. The CDR3 sequence is CASSRDRIYEQYF. The CDR3 bases are TGTGCCAGCAGCCGGGACAGGATCTACGAGCAGTACTTC.

The chain uses TRBV20-1 and TRBJ2-7, with D tentatively TRBD2 (6 bases). Germline V gives CDR1 DFQATT, CDR2 SNEGSKA (reference sequence). V lost 6 bases, J lost 2 bases, and 23 bases lay in between. This CDR3 region has 16 residues. The CDR3 loop reads CSAPPPLAANAYEQYF. DNA for the CDR3: TGCAGTGCCCCTCCCCCCTTAGCGGCGAACGCCTACGAGCAGTACTTC.